These T cell receptor beta chains were read from a single sample in a study of metastatic and nonmetastatic thyroid tumors. TCRdb re-called clones via MiXCR from the PCR reads. The sample lists roughly 34,000 clones, 20% to 25% occurring once. Material: tumor tissue. These receptors came from a male donor with papillary thyroid cancer or a benign thyroid nodule (not recorded which). Some clones in this sample may be carry-over from other donors' samples. Each CDR3 is given with its conserved first and last residue. Fields, in order: D gene, J gene, clone size, V gene, CDR3 protein, CDR3 DNA. D genes are given only for firm matches. Clone size is stated in some rows and not others, as once, few, many or a class when expanded.

. | TRBJ1-5 | . | TRBV28 | CASTLGQNNQPQHF | TGTGCCAGCACCTTGGGACAAAACAATCAGCCCCAGCATTTT
. | TRBJ2-5 | . | TRBV4-1 | CASSQDYPLRGLQETQYF | TGCGCCAGCAGCCAAGATTACCCCTTGCGGGGCTTACAAGAGACCCAGTACTTC
TRBD1 | TRBJ1-1 | . | TRBV10-3 | CAIRGQGADEAFF | TGTGCCATCAGGGGACAGGGGGCTGATGAAGCTTTCTTT
. | TRBJ2-1 | many | TRBV6-1 | CASSESRAYYNEQFF | TGTGCCAGCAGTGAGTCAAGGGCCTACTACAATGAGCAGTTCTTC
. | TRBJ2-7 | . | TRBV7-9 | CTSIRLGAGVNEQYF | TGTACCAGCATCCGCCTGGGGGCGGGAGTAAACGAGCAGTACTTC
TRBD1 | TRBJ2-1 | few | TRBV6-2/TRBV6-3 | CASSPTRGTGKANEQFF | TGTGCCAGCAGTCCCACTCGCGGGACAGGGAAGGCCAATGAGCAGTTCTTC
TRBD2 | TRBJ2-1 | many | TRBV12-3/TRBV12-4 | CASSLGAGTNEQFF | TGTGCCAGCAGTTTAGGAGCGGGAACCAATGAGCAGTTCTTC
. | TRBJ2-3 | many | TRBV10-2 | CAGNEQSTDTQYF | TGCGCCGGCAATGAGCAGAGCACAGATACGCAGTATTTT
. | TRBJ2-2 | many | TRBV5-1 | CASSFLGGNTGELFF | TGCGCCAGCAGCTTCTTAGGGGGGAACACCGGGGAGCTGTTTTTT
TRBD2 | TRBJ2-7 | medium-sized | TRBV5-1 | CASSSAGTISEQYF | TGCGCCAGCAGCTCGGCCGGGACTATTTCCGAGCAGTACTTC
TRBD2 | TRBJ2-1 | many | TRBV7-3 | CASSFTSGSLNEQFF | TGTGCCAGCAGCTTCACTAGCGGGTCTCTCAATGAGCAGTTCTTC
TRBD1 | TRBJ1-6 | . | TRBV27 | CARSWQGASPLHF | TGTGCCAGAAGTTGGCAGGGGGCCTCACCCCTGCACTTT
. | TRBJ1-2 | many | TRBV19 | CASSTGPDGYTF | TGTGCCAGTAGTACGGGACCTGATGGCTACACCTTC
TRBD1 | TRBJ1-2 | many | TRBV27 | CASRGDRWDYTF | TGTGCCAGCAGAGGGGACAGGTGGGACTACACCTTC
. | TRBJ2-7 | . | TRBV20-1 | CSARGARDTAYEQYF | TGCAGTGCTAGGGGGGCCCGGGACACGGCCTACGAGCAGTACTTC
. | TRBJ1-2 | few | TRBV28 | CASSLKLGRAIGYTF | TGTGCCAGCAGTTTAAAACTTGGCAGGGCGATTGGCTACACCTTC
. | TRBJ2-7 | . | TRBV18 | CASSPPGVSYEQYF | TGTGCCAGCTCACCACCAGGAGTCTCCTACGAGCAGTACTTC
TRBD1 | TRBJ1-1 | many | TRBV6-1 | CASSEQHSGTEGFF | TGTGCCAGCAGTGAACAACATTCCGGGACAGAGGGTTTCTTT
. | TRBJ2-1 | many | TRBV19 | CASSIEGRSSYNEQFF | TGTGCCAGTAGTATAGAGGGGAGGAGCTCCTACAATGAGCAGTTCTTC
. | TRBJ1-4 | many | TRBV18 | CASSQEINEKLFF | TGTGCCAGCTCACAAGAGATCAATGAAAAACTGTTTTTT
. | TRBJ2-1 | many | TRBV27 | CASSSVRVSDEQFF | TGTGCCAGCAGTTCAGTCAGGGTCTCGGATGAGCAGTTCTTC
TRBD2 | TRBJ2-2 | . | TRBV11-1 | CASSPRAGSNTGELFF | TGTGCCAGCAGCCCTAGAGCGGGATCTAACACCGGGGAGCTGTTTTTT
. | TRBJ2-3 | many | TRBV5-5 | CASSFAPPDTQYF | TGTGCCAGCAGCTTTGCCCCCCCCGATACGCAGTATTTT
. | TRBJ1-2 | medium-sized | TRBV27 | CASSWTASNYGYTF | TGTGCCAGCAGTTGGACGGCATCTAACTATGGCTACACCTTC
TRBD1 | TRBJ1-4 | . | TRBV12-3/TRBV12-4 | CASSLTGSYEKPFF | TGTGCCAGCAGCCTGACAGGGAGTTATGAAAAACCGTTTTTT
. | TRBJ1-2 | few | TRBV30 | CAWSRCLNYGYTF | TGTGCCTGGAGTCGGTGTCTAAACTATGGCTACACCTTC
TRBD2 | TRBJ2-1 | . | TRBV9 | CASGVLASGRAFSNEQFF | TGCGCCAGCGGCGTATTAGCTAGCGGGAGGGCTTTTTCAAATGAGCAGTTCTTC
TRBD1 | TRBJ2-7 | many | TRBV3-1 | CASSQEETGGYEQYF | TGTGCCAGCAGCCAAGAGGAAACAGGGGGCTACGAGCAGTACTTC
TRBD2 | TRBJ2-1 | . | TRBV20-1 | CSLEGSSGDRRNEQFF | TGCAGTCTCGAGGGGTCTAGCGGGGATCGCCGAAATGAGCAGTTCTTC
TRBD1 | TRBJ2-2 | . | TRBV11-2 | CASSLNRGMAGELFF | TGTGCCAGCAGCCTAAACAGGGGAATGGCCGGGGAGCTGTTTTTT
. | TRBJ2-7 | many | TRBV4-1 | CASSLSTAGIGYEQYF | TGCGCCAGCAGCCTCAGCACGGCGGGAATCGGCTACGAGCAGTACTTC
. | TRBJ2-5 | many | TRBV25-1 | CASSLGKGGETQYF | TGTGCCAGCAGCTTGGGAAAGGGGGGGGAGACCCAGTACTTC
. | TRBJ1-3 | many | TRBV9 | CASSEEGHFSGNTIYF | TGTGCCAGCAGCGAGGAGGGACACTTCTCTGGAAACACCATATATTTT
TRBD1 | TRBJ1-2 | . | TRBV7-3 | CASSYWDREDGYTF | TGTGCCAGCAGTTACTGGGACAGGGAAGATGGCTACACCTTC
. | TRBJ2-7 | . | TRBV27 | CAIKRSGTSPLEQYF | TGTGCCATCAAGAGGAGTGGGACATCCCCCCTCGAGCAGTACTTC
. | TRBJ2-7 | many | TRBV30 | CAWSGSPSYEQYF | TGTGCCTGGAGCGGGTCCCCGTCCTACGAGCAGTACTTC
TRBD1 | TRBJ2-7 | many | TRBV7-9 | CASSLTDRASYEQYF | TGTGCCAGCAGCTTGACGGACAGGGCTAGCTACGAGCAGTACTTC
TRBD2 | TRBJ2-3 | many | TRBV19 | CATRTSGRNTQYF | TGTGCCACCAGGACTAGCGGGAGAAATACGCAGTATTTT
. | TRBJ1-1 | many | TRBV28 | CASQETNTEAFF | TGTGCCAGCCAAGAAACGAACACTGAAGCTTTCTTT
. | TRBJ1-4 | many | TRBV28 | CASSYSVLNEKLFF | TGTGCCAGCAGTTACTCAGTACTTAATGAAAAACTGTTTTTT
. | TRBJ1-3 | . | TRBV28 | CASSLWWTDPGNTIYF | TGTGCCAGCAGTTTATGGTGGACAGACCCAGGAAACACCATATATTTT
. | TRBJ1-2 | few | TRBV6-1 | CASSEVRGKGYTF | TGTGCCAGCAGTGAAGTCAGGGGAAAGGGCTACACCTTC
TRBD2 | TRBJ2-3 | many | TRBV27 | CASSSRLAGGTDTQYF | TGTGCCAGCAGTTCACGACTAGCGGGAGGAACAGATACGCAGTATTTT
TRBD1 | TRBJ2-7 | few | TRBV6-1 | CASSDSGTGRREQYF | TGTGCCAGCAGCGACTCCGGGACAGGGAGGAGGGAGCAGTACTTC
. | TRBJ2-7 | . | TRBV20-1 | CSARDRASPTYEQYF | TGCAGTGCTAGAGATCGCGCCAGTCCAACCTACGAGCAGTACTTC
TRBD2 | TRBJ2-3 | few | TRBV2 | CASSECGSGNTQYF | TGTGCCAGCAGTGAATGCGGGAGTGGAAATACGCAGTATTTT
TRBD2 | TRBJ2-3 | . | TRBV10-1 | CASSEGLAGTTDTQYF | TGCGCCAGCAGTGAGGGCCTAGCGGGGACCACAGATACGCAGTATTTT
TRBD2 | TRBJ2-1 | few | TRBV6-5 | CASSYVVLAGESNEQFF | TGTGCCAGCAGTTACGTTGTACTAGCGGGAGAGAGCAATGAGCAGTTCTTC
. | TRBJ2-4 | many | TRBV20-1 | CSALEFEGAKNIQYF | TGCAGTGCCCTAGAATTCGAGGGGGCCAAAAACATTCAGTACTTC
TRBD1 | TRBJ2-7 | . | TRBV9 | CASSVNPGQGREQYF | TGTGCCAGCAGCGTCAATCCGGGACAGGGTCGCGAGCAGTACTTC
. | TRBJ2-2 | many | TRBV7-4 | CACNNKGEVGDTGELFF | TGTGCCTGCAACAATAAGGGGGAGGTGGGGGACACCGGGGAGCTGTTTTTT
. | TRBJ2-2 | . | TRBV30 | CAWSVRGGIVGELFF | TGTGCCTGGAGTGTGAGGGGCGGAATTGTCGGGGAGCTGTTTTTT
. | TRBJ2-7 | many | TRBV20-1 | CSASAGSYEQYF | TGCAGTGCTAGTGCGGGCTCCTACGAGCAGTACTTC
TRBD1 | TRBJ2-2 | few | TRBV27 | CASSFSVGTANTGELFF | TGTGCCAGCAGTTTCTCAGTCGGGACAGCGAACACCGGGGAGCTGTTTTTT
TRBD1 | TRBJ1-6 | many | TRBV5-1 | CASSLGMPGTGGRNSPLHF | TGCGCCAGCAGCTTGGGTATGCCCGGGACAGGGGGTAGAAATTCACCCCTCCACTTT
TRBD2 | TRBJ2-1 | . | TRBV7-3 | CASSSTSGEQFF | TGTGCCAGCAGCTCGACTAGCGGTGAGCAGTTCTTC
. | TRBJ2-2 | . | TRBV11-2 | CASSEASGNTGELFF | TGTGCCAGCAGTGAAGCGTCAGGGAACACCGGGGAGCTGTTTTTT
. | TRBJ1-5 | . | TRBV3-1 | CASSQDFGRGGQPQHF | TGTGCCAGCAGCCAAGATTTTGGCAGGGGAGGCCAGCCCCAGCATTTT
. | TRBJ1-2 | . | TRBV7-9 | CASSLPGGYGYNF | TGTGCCAGCAGCCTTCCCGGCGGCTATGGCTACAACTTC